Presented here are 24 T cell receptor beta chains from one specimen sequenced in a study of molecular identifiers for immune sequencing clone quantification. TCRdb reanalysed the PCR reads using MiXCR and keeps one entry per CDR3 protein. The table includes about 630,000 distinct CDR3 sequences, about 25% detected once. The sequenced sample consisted of naive CD8+ T cells from blood, with Jurkat cell RNA spiked in. Subset in this sample: FACS-sorted CD8+CD4-CCR7+CD45RA+ naive T cells. These receptors originate from a human donor in good health. Some libraries in this study had Jurkat cell RNA spiked in.

This clonotype was counted a few times. The genes are TRBV4-3 and TRBJ2-2; D not resolved. In germline, CDR1 is LGHNA, CDR2 YSLEER. V was cut by 1 base and J by 3 bases, with 12 bases left in between. This CDR3 contains 16 residues. For the CDR3, the DNA is TGCGCCAGCAGCCAAGGTCTACTTGACTACACCGGGGAGCTGTTTTTT. This codes for CASSQGLLDYTGELFF.

Turning to this clonotype: A much larger clone sits a single nucleotide away, making a read error possible. The chain is built from TRBV12-3 or TRBV12-4 and TRBJ2-6; possibly TRBD2 for D (6 bases). V was clipped by 4 bases and J by 0 bases, with 7 bases between them. CDR3 length: 15 residues. As DNA, the CDR3 is TGTGCCAGCAGTTGGGGGGACTCTGGGGCCAACGTCCTGACTTTC. Residues: CASSWGDSGANVLTF.

This clonotype came up a few times. A much larger clone lies a single base off, so this may be a read error. The genes are TRBV28 and TRBJ2-3; maybe TRBD2 (6 bases). Per germline, CDR1 MDHEN and CDR2 SYDVKM. There are 16 residues in the CDR3. V lost 8 bases, J lost 0 bases, and 18 bases lay in between. The CDR3 sequence is CASGLQGGPSTDTQYF. In DNA, the CDR3 is TGTGCCAGCGGGCTACAAGGAGGGCCAAGCACAGATACGCAGTATTTT.

At least ten counts were recorded for this clonotype. The V call is TRBV28, the J call TRBJ2-1; 9 nucleotides agree with TRBD1. Unmatched junction bases numbered 15, after V lost 6 bases and J lost 9 bases. Germline V gene data show CDR1 as MDHEN and CDR2 as SYDVKM. CDR3 length: 16 residues. The CDR3 sequence: CASSPRTGEPSGEQFF. The CDR3 DNA reads TGTGCCAGCAGCCCCCGGACAGGGGAGCCCTCTGGTGAGCAGTTCTTC. The whole variable domain, remainder taken from reference TRBV28 and TRBJ2-1, is DVKVTQSSRYLVKRTGEKVFLECVQDMDHENMFWYRQDPGLGLRLIYFSYDVKMKEKGDIPEGYSVSREKKERFSLILESASTNQTSMYLCASSPRTGEPSGEQFFGPGTRLTVL.

This clonotype occurred many times. The chain couples TRBV9 to TRBJ2-4, with D tentatively TRBD1 (6 bases). This CDR3 has 18 amino acids. The germline V and J ends were trimmed by 1 base and 0 bases, with 17 bases remaining between them. Germline-derived CDR1 and CDR2 are SGDLS and YYNGEE. CDR3 in DNA: TGTGCCAGCAGCGTATTCCCCTCCCAGGGGCTAGCCAAAAACATTCAGTACTTC. Translation gives CASSVFPSQGLAKNIQYF.

Ten or more counts support this clonotype. The J gene is TRBJ2-3, the V gene TRBV20-1; TRBD2 agrees at 10 bases. The CDR3 has 16 residues. Germline V gene sequence: CDR1 DFQATT, CDR2 SNEGSKA (reference sequence). V was clipped by 0 bases and J by 4 bases; unmatched bases: 7. The CDR3 DNA reads as TGCAGTGCTAGAGATCTAGCGGGAGACCCCGCAGATACGCAGTATTTT. Translated: CSARDLAGDPADTQYF.

Comment on this clonotype: Just one base apart from a much larger clone, this may be a read error. The missing conserved phenylalanine or tryptophan at the end of this CDR3 makes a read error likely. The chain is built from TRBV7-9 and TRBJ2-3; 12 nucleotides align to TRBD2. With V trimmed by 4 bases and J by 4 bases, 12 bases remained unmatched. Germline CDR1 reads SEHNR; CDR2 reads FQNEAQ (reference sequence). The length of the CDR3 is 18 residues. The CDR3 protein is CASSSTVTSGSPADTQYL. DNA for the CDR3: TGTGCCAGCAGCTCGACAGTGACTAGCGGGAGCCCCGCAGATACGCAGTATCTT.

This clonotype was counted once. Here the CDR3 omits its conserved ending phenylalanine or tryptophan, so a read error is the likely source. The chain has TRBV19 and TRBJ2-3; D remains ambiguous. Trimming cost V 7 bases and J 0 bases, with 14 bases left between them. The CDR3 has 15 residues. In germline, CDR1 is LNHDA, CDR2 SQIVND (reference sequence). Here the CDR3 reads CASKARSASTDTQYV. DNA of the CDR3: TGTGCCAGTAAGGCTAGGTCGGCTAGCACAGATACGCAGTATGTT.

This chain links TRBV7-9 with TRBJ2-7, with D possibly being TRBD1 (6 bases). This CDR3 region has 14 residues. Germline V gene sequence: CDR1 SEHNR, CDR2 FQNEAQ (reference sequence). The V end was cut by 0 bases, the J end by 6 bases, with 12 bases between. CDR3 amino acids: CASSLAFTGTEQYF. Written as DNA, the CDR3 is TGTGCCAGCAGCTTAGCGTTTACAGGGACCGAGCAGTACTTC.

Comment on this clonotype: Because it lacks the conserved phenylalanine or tryptophan at the end, this CDR3 is likely a read error. The chain combines TRBV10-3 with TRBJ2-7; D may be TRBD1 or TRBD2 (5 bases each). The ends were cut back, 3 bases at V and 2 bases at J, with 14 bases in the middle. The germline V gene encodes CDR1 ENHRY and CDR2 SYGVKD. The CDR3 loop spans 15 amino acids. CDR3: CAISEGWGPTYEQYS. The CDR3 DNA reads as TGTGCCATCAGTGAAGGGTGGGGACCCACCTACGAGCAGTACTCC.

Points on this clonotype: Possible read error: a much larger clone is one base away. This sequence joins TRBV6-6 and TRBJ2-5; 9 bases are a match to TRBD1. Trimming cost V 5 bases and J 4 bases; bases outside gene matches: 5. CDR3 length: 14 amino acids. CDR1 and CDR2 from the germline V gene are MNHNY and SVGAGI (reference sequence). The CDR3 bases are TGTGCCAGCAGTGGCGGACAGGGGCGAGAGACCCAGTACTTC. This encodes CASSGGQGRETQYF.

About this clonotype itself: A much more abundant neighbour one base away suggests this may be a read error. The chain joins TRBV4-3 to TRBJ2-7; a weak D match, TRBD1 (7 bases). In germline, CDR1 is LGHNA, CDR2 YSLEER. The CDR3 length is 16 residues. The CDR3 protein is CARSQGSGGGSYEQYF. The CDR3, as DNA: TGCGCCCGCAGCCAGGGCTCAGGGGGAGGCTCCTACGAGCAGTACTTC.

A remark on this clonotype: At one end, the junction sequence differs from germline, possibly due to a read error. The rearrangement joins TRBV2 to TRBJ1-6; 8 bases are a match to TRBD1. The CDR3 contains 15 residues. Germline CDR1 reads SNHLY; CDR2 reads FYNNEI. The CDR3 here is CVSSNGQGYNSPLHF. The CDR3 region has the DNA TGTGTCAGCAGTAACGGACAGGGTTATAATTCACCCCTCCACTTT.

This clonotype has at least ten counts. The chain has TRBV7-2 and TRBJ1-1; TRBD1 might be the D (6 bases). CDR1 and CDR2 from the germline V gene are SGHTA and FQGNSA. The CDR3 has 15 residues. V was cut by 5 bases and J by 0 bases, with 13 bases left in between. The CDR3 spells CASSRTANMNTEAFF. As DNA, the CDR3 is TGTGCCAGCAGCCGGACAGCAAACATGAACACTGAAGCTTTCTTT.

A remark on this clonotype: A much more abundant neighbour one base away suggests this may be a read error. The V and J genes are TRBV6-2 or TRBV6-3 and TRBJ1-1; the D is unclear. The CDR3 consists of 15 residues. Germline CDR1 and CDR2: MNHEY and SVGEGT. CDR3 region: CASSYRDGEGVEASF. The CDR3 DNA reads as TGTGCCAGCAGTTACCGGGATGGTGAGGGCGTAGAAGCTTCCTTT.

Details on this clonotype: Its ends do not fully match the called genes, so a read error is possible. The chain combines TRBV4-1 with TRBJ1-3; the D gene is possibly TRBD1 (5 bases). This CDR3 spans 15 amino acids. Germline CDR1 reads MGHRA; CDR2 reads YSYEKL. The chain's CDR3 is CASSQDQGSGNTVYF. The CDR3 coding sequence is TGCGCCAGCAGCCAAGATCAGGGCTCTGGAAACACCGTATATTTT.

This clonotype was seen many times. The rearrangement uses TRBV6-2 or TRBV6-3 and TRBJ2-6, with D possibly matching TRBD1 (5 bases). Germline CDR1 is MNHEY and CDR2 is SVGEGT. Trimming took 6 bases from V and 2 from J, leaving 5 bases between them. This CDR3 spans 13 amino acids. The CDR3 nucleotides read TGTGCCAGCAGAGGGGCTGGGGCCAACGTCCTGACTTTC. Its translation: CASRGAGANVLTF.

This clonotype was counted at least ten times. The rearrangement links TRBV7-9 to TRBJ2-7; D may correspond to TRBD1 or TRBD2 (5 bases each). Deletions cut 5 bases from V and 2 bases from J, with 16 bases between. The germline V gene has CDR1 SEHNR and CDR2 FQNEAQ (reference sequence). This CDR3 is 15 amino acids long. CDR3 amino acids: CASSPQGERAYEQYF. CDR3 DNA: TGTGCCAGCAGCCCCCAGGGAGAGAGGGCCTACGAGCAGTACTTC.

This clonotype was found many times. J is TRBJ1-2 and V is TRBV7-2, with a possible D match to TRBD1 (5 bases). This CDR3 region has 16 residues. The V end was cut by 5 bases, the J end by 6 bases, with 22 bases between. Germline values: CDR1 SGHTA, CDR2 FQGNSA. The CDR3 region is CASSQSGSGLWNGYTF. The CDR3 bases are TGTGCCAGCAGCCAGTCGGGGTCAGGGCTGTGGAATGGCTACACCTTC.

In this sample, this clonotype turned up many times. The chain recombines TRBV9 with TRBJ2-2; 9 bases line up with TRBD2. Trimming cost V 2 bases and J 6 bases; bases outside gene matches: 2. Germline CDR1 reads SGDLS; CDR2 reads YYNGEE. The CDR3 runs 14 residues. The CDR3 sequence is CASSVSGSPGELFF. CDR3 coding DNA: TGTGCCAGCAGCGTTAGCGGGAGCCCCGGGGAGCTGTTTTTT.

In this sample, this clonotype turned up a few times. CDR3 bases: TGCGCCAGCAGCTTCCCCCCCTACGAGCAGTACTTC. Encoded protein: CASSFPPYEQYF. This chain uses TRBV5-1 with TRBJ2-7; D call uncertain. The ends were cut back, 2 bases at V and 2 bases at J, with 5 bases in the middle. This CDR3 is built from 12 residues. From germline, CDR1 is SGHRS and CDR2 YFSETQ.

The chain employs TRBV20-1 and TRBJ2-7; TRBD1 matches at 8 bases. V lost 1 base and J lost 0; bases outside the gene matches: 11. The CDR3 loop spans 17 amino acids. From germline, CDR1 is DFQATT and CDR2 SNEGSKA (reference sequence). CDR3 region: CSARVSRGPISSYEQYF. In nucleotides, the CDR3 is TGCAGTGCTAGAGTGTCCAGGGGGCCGATTAGCTCCTACGAGCAGTACTTC.

As regards this clonotype: A much larger clone lies a single base off, so this may be a read error. Because the CDR3 is missing its conserved closing phenylalanine or tryptophan, this is likely a read error. The chain recombines TRBV12-3 or TRBV12-4 with TRBJ2-1; no reliable D call. Trimming stripped 1 base from V and 6 bases from J, with 4 bases between. This CDR3 region has 12 residues. CDR3 amino acids: CASSLVVNEQFI. DNA for the CDR3: TGTGCCAGCAGTTTAGTGGTCAATGAGCAGTTCATC.

This clonotype came up many times. This rearrangement joins TRBV7-2 to TRBJ2-1; 10 positions match TRBD2. CDR1 is SGHTA, CDR2 FQGNSA, per germline. J gave up 8 bases and V 4 bases, and 11 bases lay outside the gene matches. This CDR3 has 16 residues. The CDR3 spells CASSSPSGSPGDEQFF. For the CDR3, the DNA is TGTGCCAGCAGCTCACCTAGCGGGAGCCCCGGGGATGAGCAGTTCTTC.